This passage covers 21 T cell receptor beta chains from one sample sequenced in a study of molecular identifiers for immune sequencing clone quantification. From the PCR reads, TCRdb called clonotypes with MiXCR, one entry per CDR3 protein. Counted here are about 89,000 distinct CDR3 sequences, 15% to 20% occurring once; the ten biggest clones make up around 0.91%. Input material: naive CD8+ T cells from blood, with Jurkat cell RNA spiked in. Subset noted: FACS-sorted CD8+CD4-CCR7+CD45RA+ naive T cells. The receptors were gathered from a human donor in good health. Some libraries in this study had Jurkat cell RNA spiked in.

This chain uses TRBV9 with TRBJ2-7; no firm D call. Germline V lookup: CDR1 SGDLS, CDR2 YYNGEE. The CDR3 extends over 13 amino acids. V was clipped by 4 bases and J by 5 bases, with 13 bases between them. CDR3 in amino acids: CASSPRAADEQYF. The CDR3 region has the DNA TGTGCCAGCAGCCCGCGTGCTGCAGACGAGCAGTACTTC.

This clonotype was counted many times. The chain couples TRBV7-2 to TRBJ2-7; tentatively, D is TRBD2 (5 bases). The V end was cut by 5 bases, the J end by 2 bases, with 16 bases between. Per the germline V gene, CDR1 is SGHTA and CDR2 is FQGNSA. The CDR3 consists of 15 residues. The CDR3 spells CASSKEFGLAYEQYF. In DNA, the CDR3 is TGTGCCAGCAGCAAGGAATTTGGACTCGCCTACGAGCAGTACTTC.

A word on this clonotype: A much larger clonotype is one base distant, so this may be a read error. The CDR3 here is CASAWALSRNTIYF. DNA of the CDR3: TGTGCCAGCGCCTGGGCCCTCTCTAGAAACACCATATATTTT. The chain employs TRBV13 and TRBJ1-3; D uncertain. CDR3 length: 14 residues. CDR1 PRHDT and CDR2 FYEKMQ come from the germline V gene (reference sequence).

The table lists this clonotype with many counts. The genes are TRBV7-9 and TRBJ2-7, with D possibly being TRBD2 (6 bases). Germline V gene lookup returns CDR1 SEHNR and CDR2 FQNEAQ (reference sequence). Trimming left V 2 bases short and J 3 bases short, with 14 bases between. The CDR3 runs 15 residues. The CDR3 loop is CASSLLSASDYEQYF. The DNA for the CDR3 is TGTGCCAGCAGCTTACTATCTGCTAGCGACTACGAGCAGTACTTC.

This clonotype was seen at least ten times. The chain couples TRBV10-2 to TRBJ2-3, with TRBD2 matching 14 bases. V gave up 3 bases and J gave up 6 bases; unmatched junction bases: 14. The CDR3 has 19 amino acids. Germline V lookup: CDR1 WSHSY, CDR2 SAAADI. CDR3 loop: CASSDRRGLAGATPDTQYF. The DNA of the CDR3 is TGCGCCAGCAGTGACCGCCGGGGACTAGCGGGAGCTACACCGGATACGCAGTATTTT.

At least ten counts were recorded for this clonotype. The chain joins TRBV13 to TRBJ2-1, with 11 nucleotides matching TRBD2. The germline V gene encodes CDR1 PRHDT and CDR2 FYEKMQ (reference sequence). The V segment lost 5 bases and the J segment 5 bases; nucleotides outside the gene matches: 11. This CDR3 region has 17 residues. The CDR3 nucleotides read TGTGCCAGCAGCCTCCGGGCTCGGGGACTAGCGGACAATGAGCAGTTCTTC. Translation: CASSLRARGLADNEQFF.

J is TRBJ2-1 and V is TRBV7-6; 9 nucleotides align to TRBD1. There are 15 residues in the CDR3. Trimming removed 5 bases from V and 2 bases from J; junction bases left unmatched: 4. Germline CDR1 and CDR2: SGHVS and FNYEAQ. CDR3 in amino acids: CASSPTGGAYNEQFF. The CDR3 DNA is TGTGCCAGCAGCCCAACAGGGGGCGCCTACAATGAGCAGTTCTTC.

This clonotype was counted many times. The chain has TRBV12-3 or TRBV12-4 and TRBJ2-3; no definite D call. This CDR3 has 14 residues. V lost 1 base and J 2 bases, leaving 7 bases between the germline ends. CDR3 DNA: TGTGCCAGCAGTTTAGATTGGAACACAGATACGCAGTATTTT. Translation gives CASSLDWNTDTQYF.

This clonotype was recorded many times. This sequence joins TRBV7-9 and TRBJ2-3; D is uncertain. This CDR3 contains 12 residues. CDR1 and CDR2 from the germline V gene are SEHNR and FQNEAQ (reference sequence). V shed 7 bases and J shed 2 bases, with 7 bases lying between them. The CDR3 protein is CASMPVTDTQYF. The CDR3 DNA sequence: TGTGCCAGCATGCCAGTCACAGATACGCAGTATTTT.

This clonotype was picked up many times. In nucleotides, the CDR3 is TGTGCCAGCAGTGGACCCCGCCAGGTAGCTTTCTACGAGCAGTACTTC. Encoded protein: CASSGPRQVAFYEQYF. This chain uses TRBV6-2 or TRBV6-3 with TRBJ2-7; D gene uncertain. The V end was cut by 5 bases, the J end by 3 bases, with 20 bases between. This CDR3 region has 16 residues. Per the germline V gene, CDR1 is MNHEY and CDR2 is SVGEGT.

The V and J genes are TRBV6-5 and TRBJ1-1; TRBD1 might be the D (5 bases). The CDR3 extends over 11 amino acids. The germline gives CDR1 MNHEY, CDR2 SVGAGI. V lost 7 bases and J 4 bases, leaving 7 bases between the germline ends. The CDR3 sequence: CASKTGTEAFF. Written as DNA, the CDR3 is TGTGCCAGCAAAACAGGCACTGAAGCTTTCTTT.

This clonotype was counted many times. CDR3 residues: CSTQGGGNTIYF. The CDR3 nucleotides are TGCAGCACCCAGGGTGGGGGAAACACCATATATTTT. The chain combines TRBV29-1 with TRBJ1-3, with D possibly being TRBD1 (5 bases). Germline V gene sequence: CDR1 SQVTM, CDR2 ANQGSEA. V lost 8 bases and J 4 bases, leaving 12 bases between the germline ends. CDR3 length: 12 amino acids.

This clonotype was observed at least ten times. This chain connects TRBV11-2 to TRBJ2-1; 9 nucleotides align to TRBD2. Unmatched junction bases numbered 11, after V lost 7 bases and J lost 7 bases. The CDR3 extends over 15 amino acids. From germline, CDR1 is SGHAT and CDR2 FQNNGV. The CDR3 here is CASTPGSGRKNEQFF. For the CDR3, the DNA is TGTGCCAGCACCCCGGGAAGCGGGAGGAAGAATGAGCAGTTCTTC.

About this clonotype itself: A much bigger clone sits one base away, suggesting this may be a read error. CDR3 nucleotide sequence: TGTGCCAGCAGTTCTTCAGGGCTCTCCTACGAGCAGTACTTC. Protein product: CASSSSGLSYEQYF. The rearrangement uses TRBV27 and TRBJ2-7, with D possibly matching TRBD1 (5 bases). Trimming removed 4 bases at V and 0 bases at J, with 10 bases between. Looked up from germline, CDR1 is MNHEY and CDR2 is SMNVEV (reference sequence). The CDR3 length is 14 residues.

This clonotype was found many times. The chain combines TRBV7-2 with TRBJ2-7, with 10 positions matching TRBD2. Germline V gene lookup returns CDR1 SGHTA and CDR2 FQGNSA. V was clipped by 3 bases and J by 2 bases; unmatched bases: 4. The CDR3 contains 15 residues. Written as DNA, the CDR3 is TGTGCCAGCAGCTTGTACGGGACTAGCGCCTACGAGCAGTACTTC. The encoded protein is CASSLYGTSAYEQYF.

This clonotype has a count of ten or more. The chain combines TRBV29-1 with TRBJ2-1; 11 bases align to TRBD2. Per the germline V gene, CDR1 is SQVTM and CDR2 is ANQGSEA. V dropped 8 bases and J dropped 0; count of bases not matched to a gene: 12. There are 17 residues in the CDR3. The CDR3 spells CSTEGLAGSFSYNEQFF. As DNA, the CDR3 is TGCAGCACTGAAGGACTAGCGGGCTCCTTCTCCTACAATGAGCAGTTCTTC.

This clonotype was found many times. This chain uses TRBV6-1 with TRBJ1-2; no definite D call. CDR1 and CDR2 (germline): MNHNS, SASEGT. V was clipped by 1 base and J by 0 bases, with 12 bases between them. The CDR3 consists of 16 residues. In nucleotides, the CDR3 is TGTGCCAGCAGTGAAGTTCAGGTTTCTACTAACTATGGCTACACCTTC. It specifies CASSEVQVSTNYGYTF.

This clonotype was seen ten or more times. The chain is built from TRBV12-5 and TRBJ2-3; weak D call: TRBD2 (6 bases). Germline lookup yields CDR1 LGHNT and CDR2 FRNRAP. Deletions cut 4 bases from V and 3 bases from J, with 20 bases between. The CDR3 length is 17 residues. CDR3 loop: CASGSTLSGSGTDTQYF. The DNA of the CDR3 is TGTGCTAGTGGTTCGACCCTTTCCGGGAGCGGGACAGATACGCAGTATTTT.

The rearrangement joins TRBV3-1 to TRBJ2-5; 12 nucleotides line up with TRBD2. V gave up 7 bases and J gave up 3 bases; unmatched junction bases: 9. The germline gives CDR1 LGHDT, CDR2 YNNKEL (reference sequence). The CDR3 has 16 amino acids. The CDR3 DNA is TGTGCCAGCATGCCTGGACTAGCGGGGCCAAAAGAGACCCAGTACTTC. This gives the protein CASMPGLAGPKETQYF.

This clonotype was found many times. V usage is TRBV20-1 and J usage is TRBJ2-7; 10 bases match TRBD2. Germline V gene lookup returns CDR1 DFQATT and CDR2 SNEGSKA (reference sequence). The CDR3 runs 15 residues. The V gene end was trimmed by 4 bases and the J gene end by 7 bases; junction bases not matched to a gene: 13. CDR3 DNA sequence: TGCAGTGCTACAATTGGGGGACTAGCGTCGGGAGAGCAGTACTTC. Protein sequence: CSATIGGLASGEQYF.

Of note for this clonotype: This may arise from a read error, as a much more abundant clone is one base away. In this CDR3 the conserved last residue, phenylalanine or tryptophan, is missing, so a read error is likely. The chain joins TRBV30 to TRBJ1-6; D remains ambiguous. The CDR3 covers 15 residues. Germline V CDR1 and CDR2: GTSNPN, SVGIG (reference sequence). The V and J ends lost 0 bases and 8 bases respectively, with 14 bases between them. CDR3 in amino acids: CAWSVLAPGDSPLHL. The CDR3 DNA is TGTGCCTGGAGTGTATTGGCGCCGGGAGATTCACCCCTCCACCTT.